Sequencing of this T cell receptor beta chain was carried out in a study of response to subunit inactivated influenza vaccine. TCRdb independently ran MiXCR on the RT-PCR reads; one entry per CDR3 protein. The sample lists hundreds of thousands of distinct CDR3 sequences; about 25% were seen once. V was pared by 3 bases and J by 1 base, with 9 bases between. There are 14 residues in the CDR3. The receptor's source is a man aged 50-59 years who received an inactivated influenza vaccine. This material consisted of CD4+ T cells sorted from PBMCs, taken 4 to 6 days after vaccination. The chain combines TRBV12-3 or TRBV12-4 with TRBJ1-2, with D unclear. The CDR3 nucleotides are TGTGCCAGCAGTTTCGGCAGAAATAACTATGGCTACACCTTC. It encodes CASSFGRNNYGYTF.